This T cell receptor beta chain was identified in a study of Graves' ophthalmopathy and Graves' hyperthyroidism. Findings of the study overall: A model built from 13 signatures distinguished ophthalmopathy from stable hyperthyroidism with approximately 89% sensitivity and less than 83% specificity. In blood, most expanded thyroid clonotypes above 0.001 frequency were also detected.

Regarding this clonotype: The antigen remains undetermined.

Amplifying from RNA transcripts, the study obtained TCR beta CDR3 regions. RT-PCR with HTBI primers came first, then second-round multiplex PCR. TCRdb passed the multiplex PCR reads through MiXCR, listing each CDR3 protein once. The table records around 26,000 distinct CDR3 sequences, almost 50% of them present only once. The hyperthyroidism patients had a new diagnosis of under 2 months' duration and were aged 18 to 65. Diagnoses were established from clinical symptoms, serum thyroxine, TRAb, thyroid ultrasound and orbital computed tomography. Material for sequencing was peripheral blood. This TCR was sampled from an adult woman with stable Graves' hyperthyroidism.

In DNA form, the CDR3 reads TGTGCCAGCAGCTTGAGCGGACAGGGGGCTAATGGGGAGCTGTTTTTT. This codes for CASSLSGQGANGELFF. This chain links TRBV7-2 with TRBJ2-2; 11 nucleotides line up with TRBD1. This CDR3 has 16 amino acids. V shed 3 bases and J 8 bases; nucleotides not matched to a gene: 8. Germline V lookup: CDR1 SGHTA, CDR2 FQGNSA.